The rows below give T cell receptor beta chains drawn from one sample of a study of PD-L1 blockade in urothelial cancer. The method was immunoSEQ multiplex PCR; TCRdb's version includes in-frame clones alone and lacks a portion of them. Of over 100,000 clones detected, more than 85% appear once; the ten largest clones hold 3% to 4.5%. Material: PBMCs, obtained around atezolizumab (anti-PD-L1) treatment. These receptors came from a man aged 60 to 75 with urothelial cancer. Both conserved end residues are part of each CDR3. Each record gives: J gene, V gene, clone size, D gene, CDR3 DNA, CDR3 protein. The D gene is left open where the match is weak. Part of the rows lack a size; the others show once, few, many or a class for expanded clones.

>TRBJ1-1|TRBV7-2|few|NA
TGTGCCAGCAGCTTGGAGCGGGAATCTGAAGCTTTCTTT
CASSLERESEAFF
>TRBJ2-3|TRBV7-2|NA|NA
TGTGCCAGCAGCAGAGACACAGGGAGGGGCCGGCTTGGTACGCAGTATTTT
CASSRDTGRGRLGTQYF
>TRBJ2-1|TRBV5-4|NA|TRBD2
TGTGCCAGCAGCTTGTCAGCGGGAGGGCAAGGTGATGAGCAGTTCTTC
CASSLSAGGQGDEQFF
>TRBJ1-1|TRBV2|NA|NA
TGTGCCAGCAGTGAGACAGACCAAGCTTTCTTT
CASSETDQAFF
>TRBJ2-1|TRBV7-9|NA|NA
TGTGCCAGCAGCTCCACTGAGGCTCCAGCCCCCAATGAGCAGTTCTTC
CASSSTEAPAPNEQFF
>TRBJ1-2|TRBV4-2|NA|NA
TGTGCCAGCAGCCAATTCAACGGGGGGACCGCCTTC
CASSQFNGGTAF
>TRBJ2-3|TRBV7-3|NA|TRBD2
TGTGCCAGCAGCTTACGGGGGGGCCTGGACACGCAGTATTTT
CASSLRGGLDTQYF
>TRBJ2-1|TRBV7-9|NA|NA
TGTGCCAGCAGCTTAAACGGCAATGAGCAGTTCTTC
CASSLNGNEQFF
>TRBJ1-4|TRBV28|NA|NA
TGTGCCAGCAGTTCCCAACAGGCGACTAATGAAAAACTGTTTTTT
CASSSQQATNEKLFF
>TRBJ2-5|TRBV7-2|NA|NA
TGTGCCAGCAGCTTGCCTCACTACGGAGCGACCCAGTACTTC
CASSLPHYGATQYF
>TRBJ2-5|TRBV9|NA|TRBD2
TGTGCCAGCAGCGTAGGTGTAGCGGGAGGACTTGGGGAGACCCAGTACTTC
CASSVGVAGGLGETQYF
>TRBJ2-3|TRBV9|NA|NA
TGTGCCAGCAGCGTAGGTCCAGCGGGCACAGATACGCAGTATTTT
CASSVGPAGTDTQYF
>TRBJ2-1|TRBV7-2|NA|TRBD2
TGTGCCAGCAGCCCTTTTAGCGGGAGGTTAGGTGAGCAGTTCTTC
CASSPFSGRLGEQFF
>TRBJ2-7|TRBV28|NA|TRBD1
TGTGCCAGCAGTTTGGTCGACAGGGGTTTACAGCAGTACTTC
CASSLVDRGLQQYF
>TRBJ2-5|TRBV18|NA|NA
TGTGCCAGCTCACCTCCCTCGGAGGGAGGTGAGACCCAGTACTTC
CASSPPSEGGETQYF
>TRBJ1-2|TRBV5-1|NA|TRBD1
TGCGCCAGCAGCTCCCCGGACAGGGGCCTGGGCTACACCTTC
CASSSPDRGLGYTF
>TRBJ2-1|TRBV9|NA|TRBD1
TGTGCCAGCACCCCTGGGACAGGGTCTTACAATGAGCAGTTCTTC
CASTPGTGSYNEQFF
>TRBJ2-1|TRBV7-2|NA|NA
TGTGCCAGCAGCTTGGTCGTCGGGGAGCAGTTCTTC
CASSLVVGEQFF
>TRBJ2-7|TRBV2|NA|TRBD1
TGTGCCAGCGGAGACAGGGATCCGTACTTC
CASGDRDPYF
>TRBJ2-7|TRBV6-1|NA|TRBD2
TGTGCCAGCAGTGAAGTTACTAGCGAGATCTACGAGCAGTACTTC
CASSEVTSEIYEQYF
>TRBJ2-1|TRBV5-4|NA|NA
TGTGCCAGCAGCTCGGGACTCAACAATGAGCAGTTCTTC
CASSSGLNNEQFF
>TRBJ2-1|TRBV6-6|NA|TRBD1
TGTGCCAGCAACCAAAAGACAGGGACGGGTGAGCAGTTCTTC
CASNQKTGTGEQFF
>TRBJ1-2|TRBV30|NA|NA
TGTGCCTGGATGGACTTCTCCTACGGCTACACCTTC
CAWMDFSYGYTF
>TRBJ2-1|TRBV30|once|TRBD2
TGTGCCTGGATGGGCGGGGGCAATGAGCAGTTCTTC
CAWMGGGNEQFF
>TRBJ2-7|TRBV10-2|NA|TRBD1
TGCGCCAGCAGTCCGGGACAGTACTACGAGCAGTACTTC
CASSPGQYYEQYF
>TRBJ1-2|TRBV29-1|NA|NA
TGCATCCGTGCCCCCAACAGGCATGGCTACACCTTC
CIRAPNRHGYTF
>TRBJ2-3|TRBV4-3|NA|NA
TGCGCCAGCAGCCAAGAGCGCCTAGCTGATACGCAGTATTTT
CASSQERLADTQYF
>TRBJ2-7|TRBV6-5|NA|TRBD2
TGTGCCAGCAGCCCAACGGGGGGGGTTCTCTACGAGCAGTACTTC
CASSPTGGVLYEQYF
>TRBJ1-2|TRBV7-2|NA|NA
TGTGCCAGCAGCTTAGCGTGGGTGGGAGGGCGAAAGTATGGCTACACCTTC
CASSLAWVGGRKYGYTF
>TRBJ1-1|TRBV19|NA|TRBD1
TGTGCCAGTAGCCGGGACAGGGGACTCGGGGGCCCTGAAGCTTTCTTT
CASSRDRGLGGPEAFF
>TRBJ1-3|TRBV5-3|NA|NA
TGTGCCAGAAGCTTCTCTATTTGCGCTGGAAACACCATATATTTT
CARSFSICAGNTIYF
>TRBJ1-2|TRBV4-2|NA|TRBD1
TGTGCCAGCAGTCTGGGGGACAGGGCAGGCTACACCTTC
CASSLGDRAGYTF
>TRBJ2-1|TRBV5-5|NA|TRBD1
TGTGCCAGCAGCTCCCTGGACAGGGGTTCCTACAATGAGCAGTTCTTC
CASSSLDRGSYNEQFF
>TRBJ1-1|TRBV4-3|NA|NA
TGCGCCAGCAGCCAAGCGTTTCAGGGATCGCCCCTGACGACTGAAGCTTTCTTT
CASSQAFQGSPLTTEAFF
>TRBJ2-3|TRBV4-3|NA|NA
TGCGCCAGCAGCGGAGGAGGGCGCCGGGATACGCAGTATTTT
CASSGGGRRDTQYF
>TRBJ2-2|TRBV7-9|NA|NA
TGTGCCAGCAGCGCCAGGGGCACCGGGGAGCTGTTTTTT
CASSARGTGELFF
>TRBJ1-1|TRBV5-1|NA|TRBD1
TGCGCCAGCAGCTTGTCACAGGGGGCCACTGAAGCTTTCTTT
CASSLSQGATEAFF
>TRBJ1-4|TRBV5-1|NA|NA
TGCGCCAGTGCTGCGGGGATAGGTGAAAAACTGTTTTTT
CASAAGIGEKLFF
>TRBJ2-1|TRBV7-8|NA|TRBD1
TGTGCCAGCAGCTTAGGGCAGGGGGCTTACAATGAGCAGTTCTTC
CASSLGQGAYNEQFF
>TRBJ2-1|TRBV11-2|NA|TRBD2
TGTGCCAGCAGCCCCCAAAGCGGGAGGGCTTACAATGAGCAGTTCTTC
CASSPQSGRAYNEQFF
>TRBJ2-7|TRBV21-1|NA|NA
TGTGCCAGCAGTAGGACAATTCCCTACGAGCAGTACTTC
CASSRTIPYEQYF
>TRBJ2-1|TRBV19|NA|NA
TGTGCCACTGAGACACGGGACATATGGGTCTTC
CATETRDIWVF
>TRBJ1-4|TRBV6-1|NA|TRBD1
TGTGCCAGCAGAGGGACAGGGTACGAAAAACTGTTTTTT
CASRGTGYEKLFF
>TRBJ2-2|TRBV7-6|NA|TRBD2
TGTGCCAGCAGCTTCCTAGCGGGAGGGCCGGACACCGGGGAGCTGTTTTTT
CASSFLAGGPDTGELFF
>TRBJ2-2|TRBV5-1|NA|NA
TGCGCCAGCAGGTTAGACACCGGGGAGCTGTTTTTT
CASRLDTGELFF
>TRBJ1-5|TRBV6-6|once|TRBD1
TGTGCCAGCAGTTACGGTGGACAGGGCAATCAGCCCCAGCATTTT
CASSYGGQGNQPQHF
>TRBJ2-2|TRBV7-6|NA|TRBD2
TGTGCCAGCAGCTCCCTTTACTCAAGCGGGGACCGTCGGGAGCTGTTTTTT
CASSSLYSSGDRRELFF